The next 4 T cell receptor beta chains were all read from a single sample in a study of blood T cell repertoires in COVID-19. Clones were sequenced by immunoSEQ multiplex PCR, and TCRdb holds only the in-frame ones, with some missing. The sample lists 150,000 to 200,000 clones; 80% to 85% were seen once. The sequenced sample was peripheral blood. Every receptor here comes from a woman aged 25 to 39 with acute or convalescent COVID-19.

V gene TRBV3-1 (or the pseudogene TRBV3-2) combines with J gene TRBJ2-1; D unclear. The CDR3 spans 11 residues. Germline V gives CDR1 LGHDT, CDR2 YNNKEL (reference sequence). V was trimmed by 2 bases and J by 9 bases, leaving 5 bases between them. Here the CDR3 DNA reads TGTGCCAGCAGCCAAACCGGTGAGCAGTTCTTC. It is translated as CASSQTGEQFF.

The V call is TRBV28, the J call TRBJ2-7; D gene ambiguous. The CDR3 is made up of 13 amino acids. The germline V gene encodes CDR1 MDHEN and CDR2 SYDVKM. The germline V and J ends were trimmed by 2 bases and 4 bases, with 9 bases remaining between them. The CDR3 nucleotides read TGTGCCAGCAGTTTACCTCCAACTTACGAGCAGTACTTC. Protein sequence: CASSLPPTYEQYF.

This clone has only one observation. The V call is TRBV6-2 or TRBV6-3, the J call TRBJ2-1; tentative D call: TRBD2 (5 bases). Trimming took 2 bases from V and 0 from J, leaving 17 bases between them. Germline-derived CDR1 and CDR2 are MNHEY and SVGEGT. The CDR3 is 18 residues long. This CDR3 is CASSYVALDPSSYNEQFF. CDR3 DNA sequence: TGTGCCAGCAGTTACGTAGCGTTGGATCCAAGCTCCTACAATGAGCAGTTCTTC.

This clone was counted between two and nine times. The rearrangement links TRBV7-9 to TRBJ2-2; the match to TRBD1 covers 7 bases. The V segment lost 7 bases and the J segment 0 bases; nucleotides outside the gene matches: 5. Germline lookup yields CDR1 SEHNR and CDR2 FQNEAQ (reference sequence). This CDR3 spans 15 amino acids. CDR3 sequence (DNA): TGTGCCAGCAAGGGACAGTCAGCGAACACCGGGGAGCTGTTTTTT. Translated: CASKGQSANTGELFF.